The next 15 T cell receptor beta chains were all read from a single sample in a study of blood T cell repertoires in COVID-19. The data were produced by immunoSEQ multiplex PCR, yet TCRdb's version contains in-frame clones alone and is incomplete. The data contain about 210,000 clones, about four fifths of them singletons. The sequenced material came from peripheral blood. Receptors originate from a woman aged 40 to 50 with acute or convalescent COVID-19.

V is TRBV4-1 and J is TRBJ2-3; D is perhaps TRBD2 (5 bases). Trimming pared 3 bases from V and 4 bases from J, leaving 11 bases between. Germline CDR1 reads MGHRA; CDR2 reads YSYEKL. The CDR3 length is 14 residues. The CDR3 here is CASSQSSGSDTQYF. CDR3 in DNA: TGCGCCAGCAGCCAGTCCTCGGGGTCAGATACGCAGTATTTT.

The chain has TRBV19 and TRBJ1-1; TRBD1 matches 9 bases. CDR1 is LNHDA, CDR2 SQIVND, per germline (reference sequence). V trimming: 7 bases; J trimming: 6 bases; junction bases outside the gene matches: 15. The CDR3 extends over 16 amino acids. The CDR3 DNA follows: TGTGCCAGTATCGCTACAGGGGGCACGGGGATGGCTGAAGCTTTCTTT. It specifies CASIATGGTGMAEAFF.

This clone was picked up one time. This chain connects TRBV20-1 to TRBJ2-1, with TRBD2 matching over 10 bases. V was pared by 5 bases and J by 6 bases, with 7 bases of the junction left unmatched. The CDR3 loop spans 14 amino acids. Germline V gene sequence: CDR1 DFQATT, CDR2 SNEGSKA (reference sequence). CDR3 sequence: CSARGLAVFNEQFF. In nucleotides, the CDR3 is TGCAGTGCTCGTGGACTAGCGGTATTCAATGAGCAGTTCTTC.

The chain has TRBV7-3 and TRBJ2-3; D remains ambiguous. The CDR3 is 13 residues long. V lost 5 bases, J lost 2 bases, and 8 bases lay in between. From germline, CDR1 is SGHTA and CDR2 FQGTGA. This CDR3 reads CASSDRFTDTQYF. The CDR3, as DNA: TGTGCCAGCAGCGATCGGTTCACAGATACGCAGTATTTT.

The chain recombines TRBV4-1 with TRBJ2-7; 8 nucleotides match TRBD1. V shed 2 bases and J 5 bases; nucleotides not matched to a gene: 5. The CDR3 contains 14 residues. In germline, CDR1 is MGHRA, CDR2 YSYEKL. The DNA of the CDR3 is TGCGCCAGCAGCCAAACGAACAGGGGGGACGAGCAGTACTTC. It specifies CASSQTNRGDEQYF.

This clone was counted once. The chain employs TRBV6-6 and TRBJ2-7, with 7 bases matching TRBD2. Germline trimming cut 2 bases from V and 6 bases from J; bases unmatched to any gene: 7. The CDR3 consists of 14 residues. The germline V gene encodes CDR1 MNHNY and CDR2 SVGAGI (reference sequence). The CDR3 sequence: CASSYDTSDSEQYF. As DNA, the CDR3 is TGTGCCAGCAGTTACGACACTAGCGACTCCGAGCAGTACTTC.

The chain uses TRBV2 and TRBJ1-4; D is unclear. The V end was cut by 7 bases, the J end by 3 bases, with 9 bases between. The CDR3 is 13 amino acids. CDR1 is SNHLY and CDR2 is FYNNEI in the germline V gene. The CDR3 loop is CASIGIPNEKLFF. The CDR3 coding sequence is TGTGCCAGCATCGGGATCCCTAATGAAAAACTGTTTTTT.

This chain uses TRBV5-6 with TRBJ1-1, with 9 positions matching TRBD1. The CDR3 runs 14 residues. V was clipped by 4 bases and J by 1 base; unmatched bases: 2. Germline loops: CDR1 SGHDT, CDR2 YYEEEE. The CDR3 DNA reads as TGTGCCAGCAGCCGGACAGGGGAGAACACTGAAGCTTTCTTT. This sequence encodes CASSRTGENTEAFF.

The chain combines TRBV30 with TRBJ2-7, with D perhaps matching TRBD1 (5 bases). V lost 0 bases and J lost 9, with 12 bases in between. The germline CDR1 and CDR2 sequences are GTSNPN and SVGIG (reference sequence). The CDR3 sequence is 12 residues long. The CDR3, as DNA: TGTGCCTGGAGTGTAGAGAAAAGGGGGCAGTACTTC. Its protein is CAWSVEKRGQYF.

The rearrangement uses TRBV3-1 (or the pseudogene TRBV3-2) and TRBJ2-7, with 8 bases lining up with TRBD2. The germline gives CDR1 LGHDT, CDR2 YNNKEL (reference sequence). J was trimmed by 6 bases and V by 1 base; bases with no gene match: 2. The CDR3 has 13 residues. The CDR3 reads CASSQGRGVEQYF. CDR3 in DNA: TGTGCCAGCAGCCAAGGGCGGGGGGTCGAGCAGTACTTC.

This chain uses TRBV30 with TRBJ2-7; 8 nucleotides match TRBD1. Trimming at V came to 1 base and at J to 3 bases, leaving 5 bases not matched to a gene. Germline loops: CDR1 GTSNPN, CDR2 SVGIG (reference sequence). The CDR3 spans 14 residues. The CDR3 DNA reads as TGTGCCTGGAGTGCTGGGACAGGTATCTACGAGCAGTACTTC. Its protein product is CAWSAGTGIYEQYF. Variable domain in full (rest from reference TRBV30 and TRBJ2-7): SQTIHQWPATLVQPVGSPLSLECTVEGTSNPNLYWYRQAAGRGLQLLFYSVGIGQISSEVPQNLSASRPQDRQFILSSKKLLLSDSGFYLCAWSAGTGIYEQYFGPGTRLTVT.

The V gene is TRBV6-5, the J gene TRBJ2-2; a possible D gene is TRBD1 (5 bases). CDR1 and CDR2 from the germline V gene are MNHEY and SVGAGI. V was pared by 5 bases and J by 3 bases, with 10 bases between. The CDR3 has 14 residues. The CDR3 reads CASSTDIDTGELFF. The DNA for the CDR3 is TGTGCCAGCAGTACGGACATCGACACCGGGGAGCTGTTTTTT.

The chain is built from TRBV2 and TRBJ2-3; a weak D match, TRBD2 (5 bases). CDR1 and CDR2 from the germline V gene are SNHLY and FYNNEI. Trimming removed 4 bases from V and 2 bases from J, with 10 bases in between. This CDR3 spans 14 amino acids. CDR3 nucleotide sequence: TGTGCCAGCAGTGGGAGCGGATACACAGATACGCAGTATTTT. As protein: CASSGSGYTDTQYF.

The CDR3 nucleotides read TGTGCCAGCAGTTCCGGGACAGACCCAGTATTCTCCTACGAGCAGTACTTC. Protein: CASSSGTDPVFSYEQYF. The V gene is TRBV27, the J gene TRBJ2-7; 7 nucleotides agree with TRBD1. The CDR3 is 17 residues long. V shed 4 bases and J 0 bases; nucleotides not matched to a gene: 12. The germline V gene encodes CDR1 MNHEY and CDR2 SMNVEV (reference sequence).

The chain joins TRBV6-4 to TRBJ1-6; 7 nucleotides align to TRBD1. CDR1 is MRHNA, CDR2 SNTAGT, per germline. Trimming cost V 5 bases and J 6 bases; bases outside gene matches: 7. This CDR3 comprises 15 residues. This CDR3 reads CASSRDRDANSPLHF. The CDR3 nucleotides are TGTGCCAGCAGTCGGGACAGAGACGCTAATTCACCCCTCCACTTT.